The 30 T cell receptor beta chains below all came from one sample that was sequenced in a study of PD-1 blockade in classical Hodgkin lymphoma. Some clones are missing from TCRdb's copy, which holds only in-frame ones; the method was immunoSEQ multiplex PCR. Found here are about 100,000 clones, approximately 90% of them singletons; the top ten hold under 7.5%. Each of the patients experienced relapse following autologous stem cell transplantation, and their brentuximab vedotin exposure differed. Specimen: peripheral blood mononuclear cells (PBMCs), collected before the second cycle of nivolumab. These receptors originate from a human donor with classical Hodgkin lymphoma.

V usage is TRBV7-9 and J usage is TRBJ1-4; 10 bases are shared with TRBD1. V dropped 5 bases and J dropped 0; count of bases not matched to a gene: 6. Germline CDR1 SEHNR, CDR2 FQNEAQ (reference sequence). CDR3 length equals 17 residues. Here the CDR3 DNA reads TGTGCCAGCAGCGAAACCGGGACAGGGGCAACTAATGAAAAACTGTTTTTT. Translation gives CASSETGTGATNEKLFF.

This chain links TRBV5-5 with TRBJ1-2; TRBD1 matches at 9 bases. CDR1 and CDR2 from the germline V gene are SGHKS and YYEKEE (reference sequence). The CDR3 sequence is 14 residues long. The ends lost 2 bases at V and 2 bases at J; junction bases unmatched: 1. CDR3 protein: CASSLTGGNYGYTF. Written as DNA, the CDR3 is TGTGCCAGCAGCTTAACAGGGGGCAACTATGGCTACACCTTC.

The genes are TRBV6-5 and TRBJ1-1, with D tentatively TRBD1 (6 bases). Germline values: CDR1 MNHEY, CDR2 SVGAGI. This CDR3 is built from 13 residues. Between the trimmed V and J ends, which lost 4 bases and 1 base, there was a span of 7 bases. The CDR3 DNA reads as TGTGCCAGCAGTTGGACAGAGAACACTGAAGCTTTCTTT. As protein: CASSWTENTEAFF.

This clone was seen a handful of times. This chain joins TRBV15 and TRBJ1-1; D might be TRBD1 (5 bases). CDR3 length: 15 amino acids. The V end was cut by 0 bases, the J end by 5 bases, with 13 bases between. Germline loops: CDR1 LNHNV, CDR2 YYDKDF (reference sequence). The CDR3 reads CATSRDSGTATEAFF. CDR3 sequence (DNA): TGTGCCACCAGCAGAGATTCGGGGACGGCGACTGAAGCTTTCTTT.

The V and J genes are TRBV9 and TRBJ1-2; a weak D match, TRBD1 (5 bases). Looked up from germline, CDR1 is SGDLS and CDR2 is YYNGEE. The CDR3 has 13 residues. Trimming removed 3 bases at V and 8 bases at J, with 14 bases between. The CDR3 loop is CASSARASSGYTF. CDR3 in DNA: TGTGCCAGCAGCGCCAGGGCTTCAAGCGGCTACACCTTC.

The V gene is TRBV6-5, the J gene TRBJ2-5, with D perhaps being TRBD1 or TRBD2 (6 bases each). Between the trimmed V and J ends, which lost 6 bases and 5 bases, there was a span of 19 bases. The CDR3 totals 15 residues. From germline, CDR1 is MNHEY and CDR2 SVGAGI. CDR3 region: CASSPQGGDWETQYF. The CDR3 nucleotides read TGTGCCAGCAGCCCACAGGGAGGAGATTGGGAGACCCAGTACTTC.

The chain combines TRBV7-2 with TRBJ1-2; 8 positions match TRBD1. Germline V gives CDR1 SGHTA, CDR2 FQGNSA. This CDR3 comprises 15 residues. J lost 2 bases, V lost 1 base, and 3 bases had no gene match. The CDR3 here is CASSLVGTGNYGYTF. The DNA for the CDR3 is TGTGCCAGCAGCTTAGTGGGGACAGGCAACTATGGCTACACCTTC. The complete variable domain, with remaining parts taken from reference TRBV7-2 and TRBJ1-2, reads GAGVSQSPSNKVTEKGKDVELRCDPISGHTALYWYRQSLGQGLEFLIYFQGNSAPDKSGLPSDRFSAERTGGSVSTLTIQRTQQEDSAVYLCASSLVGTGNYGYTFGSGTRLTVV.

This sequence joins TRBV7-7 and TRBJ2-5, with 11 bases identical to TRBD2. This CDR3 is 16 amino acids long. V shed 5 bases and J 4 bases; nucleotides not matched to a gene: 9. The germline CDR1 and CDR2 sequences are SSHAT and FNYEAQ (reference sequence). The CDR3 region is CASSPRVAGGLETQYF. The DNA of the CDR3 is TGTGCCAGCAGCCCCCGGGTAGCGGGGGGGCTAGAGACCCAGTACTTC. Full variable domain (outside the CDR3, taken from reference TRBV7-7 and TRBJ2-5): GAGVSQSPRYKVTKRGQDVTLRCDPISSHATLYWYQQALGQGPEFLTYFNYEAQPDKSGLPSDRFSAERPEGSISTLTIQRTEQRDSAMYRCASSPRVAGGLETQYFGPGTRLLVL.

The rearrangement uses TRBV2 and TRBJ1-6, with a possible D match to TRBD1 (6 bases). Germline V gene lookup returns CDR1 SNHLY and CDR2 FYNNEI. The germline V and J ends were trimmed by 4 bases and 4 bases, with 14 bases remaining between them. The CDR3 covers 16 residues. DNA for the CDR3: TGTGCCAGCAGTGTACCTGACAGGCCTTATAATTCACCCCTCCACTTT. Translation: CASSVPDRPYNSPLHF. Drawing the rest from reference TRBV2 and TRBJ1-6, the complete variable domain is EPEVTQTPSHQVTQMGQEVILRCVPISNHLYFYWYRQILGQKVEFLVSFYNNEISEKSEIFDDQFSVERPDGSNFTLKIRSTKLEDSAMYFCASSVPDRPYNSPLHFGNGTRLTVT.

The chain combines TRBV11-1 with TRBJ1-1; the D is unclear. V dropped 4 bases and J dropped 3 bases, with 18 bases sitting between them. This CDR3 region has 16 residues. Germline CDR1 and CDR2: SGHAT and FQDESV (reference sequence). CDR3 bases: TGTGCCAGCAGCTCCGACGGAGGCTGGACCGACACTGAAGCTTTCTTT. Its protein product is CASSSDGGWTDTEAFF.

The CDR3: CATEGETSPRNTIYF. The CDR3 DNA sequence: TGTGCCACCGAAGGAGAGACGTCCCCCCGAAACACCATATATTTT. V is TRBV25-1 and J is TRBJ1-3; D not resolved. The CDR3 covers 15 residues. The V and J ends lost 10 bases and 5 bases respectively, with 21 bases between them. Germline lookup yields CDR1 MGHDK and CDR2 SYGVNS.

This chain connects TRBV7-2 to TRBJ1-5; weak D call: TRBD1 (5 bases). V was trimmed by 5 bases and J by 5 bases, leaving 13 bases between them. CDR3 size: 14 residues. Germline V gives CDR1 SGHTA, CDR2 FQGNSA. The CDR3 DNA sequence: TGTGCCAGCAGCCAGGCAGGGAGGGATCAGCCCCAGCATTTT. Its translation is CASSQAGRDQPQHF.

The J gene is TRBJ2-1, the V gene TRBV5-6, with 11 bases fitting TRBD1. Germline CDR1 and CDR2: SGHDT and YYEEEE. This CDR3 spans 17 amino acids. With 5 bases clipped from V and 4 bases from J, the junction kept 11 bases outside the gene matches. The CDR3 is CASRRVAGTGGYNEQFF. CDR3 bases: TGTGCCAGCAGGCGGGTGGCGGGGACAGGGGGATACAATGAGCAGTTCTTC. Full variable domain (rest looked up from reference TRBV5-6 and TRBJ2-1): DAGVTQSPTHLIKTRGQQVTLRCSPKSGHDTVSWYQQALGQGPQFIFQYYEEEERQRGNFPDRFSGHQFPNYSSELNVNALLLGDSALYLCASRRVAGTGGYNEQFFGPGTRLTVL.

The chain has TRBV5-1 and TRBJ1-3; TRBD1 aligns across 9 bases. Unmatched junction bases numbered 7, after V lost 2 bases and J lost 4 bases. Germline V gene lookup returns CDR1 SGHRS and CDR2 YFSETQ. The CDR3 spans 16 residues. The CDR3 DNA reads TGCGCCAGCAGCTTAACAGGGGGCGCAGGGGGAAACACCATATATTTT. This translates into CASSLTGGAGGNTIYF. The whole variable domain, remainder taken from reference TRBV5-1 and TRBJ1-3, is KAGVTQTPRYLIKTRGQQVTLSCSPISGHRSVSWYQQTPGQGLQFLFEYFSETQRNKGNFPGRFSGRQFSNSRSEMNVSTLELGDSALYLCASSLTGGAGGNTIYFGEGSWLTVV.

The chain links TRBV5-1 to TRBJ2-7, with 7 bases fitting TRBD2. CDR1 is SGHRS and CDR2 is YFSETQ in the germline V gene. The CDR3 consists of 19 residues. J lost 3 bases, V lost 0 bases, and 18 bases had no gene match. The CDR3 DNA follows: TGCGCCAGCAGCTTGGCCCCACCCTACTCCGGGACTAATCACTACGAGCAGTACTTC. Translated, it gives CASSLAPPYSGTNHYEQYF.

The rearrangement links TRBV7-8 to TRBJ2-7; 10 bases are shared with TRBD1. The junction had 11 bases not matched to a gene; V was cut back by 7 bases and J by 5 bases. This CDR3 region has 15 residues. Germline V gives CDR1 SGHVS, CDR2 FQNEAQ. CDR3 protein: CASKFRDRGPHEQYF. CDR3 coding DNA: TGTGCCAGCAAGTTCCGGGACAGGGGACCCCACGAGCAGTACTTC.

V usage is TRBV6-1 and J usage is TRBJ2-5, with unresolved D. Deletions cut 2 bases from V and 4 bases from J, with 23 bases between. Germline V gene data show CDR1 as MNHNS and CDR2 as SASEGT. The CDR3 is made up of 18 amino acids. CDR3 coding DNA: TGTGCCAGCAGTGAAATGGGTGATCCGAGATTGTGGAGAGAGACCCAGTACTTC. This translates into CASSEMGDPRLWRETQYF.

The rearrangement uses TRBV6-6 and TRBJ1-1; no firm D call. V lost 6 bases and J lost 8, with 13 bases in between. This CDR3 has 12 residues. Germline V gene sequence: CDR1 MNHNY, CDR2 SVGAGI (reference sequence). CDR3 sequence reads: CASSLIGYEAFF. The CDR3, as DNA: TGTGCCAGCAGCTTAATTGGGTACGAAGCTTTCTTT.

This sequence joins TRBV9 and TRBJ1-5; 9 bases are shared with TRBD1. The CDR3 is 15 amino acids. Germline V gives CDR1 SGDLS, CDR2 YYNGEE. V lost 4 bases to trimming and J lost 4 bases; unmatched junction nucleotides: 6. The CDR3 reads CASSPWTGENQPQHF. In nucleotides, the CDR3 is TGTGCCAGCAGCCCATGGACAGGGGAGAATCAGCCCCAGCATTTT. The full variable domain, in which reference TRBV9 and TRBJ1-5 provide the parts outside the CDR3, is DSGVTQTPKHLITATGQRVTLRCSPRSGDLSVYWYQQSLDQGLQFLIQYYNGEERAKGNILERFSAQQFPDLHSELNLSSLELGDSALYFCASSPWTGENQPQHFGDGTRLSIL.

The chain recombines TRBV2 with TRBJ2-1; 12 bases line up with TRBD2. With 4 bases clipped from V and 7 bases from J, the junction kept 5 bases outside the gene matches. This CDR3 contains 15 residues. CDR1 is SNHLY and CDR2 is FYNNEI in the germline V gene. CDR3 sequence: CASSGMLAGGNEQFF. The CDR3 DNA is TGTGCCAGCAGTGGTATGCTAGCGGGGGGGAATGAGCAGTTCTTC.

This chain uses TRBV5-6 with TRBJ1-6, with 8 positions matching TRBD1. This CDR3 has 16 residues. Germline lookup yields CDR1 SGHDT and CDR2 YYEEEE. V was pared by 0 bases and J by 9 bases, with 8 bases of the junction left unmatched. The CDR3 DNA reads TGTGCCAGCAGCTTGGGGACAGGGAGGTTTTTTTCACCCCTCCACTTT. Translating gives CASSLGTGRFFSPLHF.

V is TRBV27 and J is TRBJ1-5, with TRBD1 as a possible D gene (5 bases). CDR3 size: 15 residues. Germline V lookup: CDR1 MNHEY, CDR2 SMNVEV (reference sequence). Trimming took off 2 bases at V and 9 bases at J, with 17 bases between the two ends. Here the CDR3 DNA reads TGTGCCAGCAGTTTAGGGGACGGCCGAGAAGGGCCCCAGCATTTT. This gives the protein CASSLGDGREGPQHF.

The chain links TRBV19 to TRBJ2-5; D may correspond to TRBD1 or TRBD2 (6 bases each). Germline CDR1 reads LNHDA; CDR2 reads SQIVND (reference sequence). V shed 10 bases and J shed 7 bases, with 25 bases lying between them. CDR3 length: 15 amino acids. The CDR3 nucleotides read TGTGCCACCTCCCCTCCGGACAGCCCGCGGGGGACCCAGTACTTC. The encoded protein is CATSPPDSPRGTQYF.

The V gene is TRBV11-3, the J gene TRBJ1-5; D gene unclear. Looked up from germline, CDR1 is SGHNT and CDR2 is YENEEA. CDR3 length: 12 residues. The ends were cut back, 7 bases at V and 1 base at J, with 5 bases in the middle. The CDR3 bases are TGTGCCAGCACGGACAGCAATCAGCCCCAGCATTTT. Translating gives CASTDSNQPQHF.

The chain carries TRBV10-2 and TRBJ2-3, with 12 bases that match TRBD2. Per germline, CDR1 WSHSY and CDR2 SAAADI. Trimming cost V 3 bases and J 0 bases; bases outside gene matches: 13. This CDR3 is 20 amino acids long. The CDR3 DNA reads TGCGCCAGCAGTGAAGGACTAGCGGGGTGGCGGAAGACTAGCACAGATACGCAGTATTTT. Its protein is CASSEGLAGWRKTSTDTQYF.

The chain has TRBV18 and TRBJ1-2, with D perhaps TRBD1 (5 bases). This CDR3 region has 14 residues. Looked up from germline, CDR1 is KGHSH and CDR2 is LQKENI. V was clipped by 3 bases and J by 7 bases, with 15 bases between them. The CDR3 sequence: CASSPLSGIRGYTF. The CDR3 coding sequence is TGTGCCAGCTCACCGCTCTCAGGGATTCGTGGCTACACCTTC.

The V and J genes are TRBV27 and TRBJ2-1, with TRBD1 as a possible D gene (6 bases). V was clipped by 2 bases and J by 8 bases, with 16 bases between them. Germline CDR1 MNHEY, CDR2 SMNVEV (reference sequence). This CDR3 has 15 residues. CDR3 DNA: TGTGCCAGCAGTTTAATAGGACAGAGGAGCGATGAGCAGTTCTTC. Its protein product is CASSLIGQRSDEQFF.

The chain is built from TRBV14 and TRBJ1-2; 9 nucleotides line up with TRBD1. The CDR3 extends over 15 amino acids. V trimming: 2 bases; J trimming: 5 bases; junction bases outside the gene matches: 6. In germline, CDR1 is SGHDN, CDR2 FVKESK. CDR3 protein: CASSQWGQGQYGYTF. CDR3 sequence (DNA): TGTGCCAGCAGCCAATGGGGACAGGGACAATATGGCTACACCTTC.

The V gene is TRBV19, the J gene TRBJ2-3; either TRBD1 or TRBD2 may fit D (6 bases each). Germline lookup yields CDR1 LNHDA and CDR2 SQIVND (reference sequence). The V end lost 2 bases, the J end lost 3 bases, and 12 bases lay between the germline ends. CDR3 length: 15 residues. CDR3 bases: TGTGCCAGTAGTATATTGGGGGGCTCAACAGATACGCAGTATTTT. Translating gives CASSILGGSTDTQYF.

The V call is TRBV29-1, the J call TRBJ1-2; no reliable D call. Germline loops: CDR1 SQVTM, CDR2 ANQGSEA. CDR3 length: 14 residues. The V gene lost 6 bases and the J gene lost 0 bases, with 14 bases spanning the gap. CDR3 amino acids: CSVDKDVPNYGYTF. The CDR3 nucleotides are TGCAGCGTCGATAAGGACGTACCTAACTATGGCTACACCTTC.